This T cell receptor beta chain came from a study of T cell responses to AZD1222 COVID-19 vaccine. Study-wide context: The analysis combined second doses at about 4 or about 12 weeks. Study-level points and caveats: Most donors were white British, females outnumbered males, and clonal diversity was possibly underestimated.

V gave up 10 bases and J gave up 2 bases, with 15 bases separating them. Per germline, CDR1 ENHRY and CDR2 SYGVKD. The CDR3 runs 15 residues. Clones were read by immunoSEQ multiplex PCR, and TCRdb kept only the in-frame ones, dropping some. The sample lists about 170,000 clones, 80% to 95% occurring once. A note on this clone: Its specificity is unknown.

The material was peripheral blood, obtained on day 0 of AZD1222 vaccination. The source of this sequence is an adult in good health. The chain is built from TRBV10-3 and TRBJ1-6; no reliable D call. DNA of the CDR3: TGTGCCACGGAAGCGGCCAGTCCCTATAATTCACCCCTCCACTTT. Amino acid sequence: CATEAASPYNSPLHF.